This paragraph covers one T cell receptor beta chain sequence. Its antigen is not identified. At one boundary the junction diverges from the germline segment, which might be a read error. TCRdb passed the 5' RACE reads through MiXCR, listing each CDR3 protein once. The sample shows over 150,000 distinct CDR3 sequences, around a fifth of them seen only once. This sample is drawn from a study of T-cell memory formation after mild COVID-19. In the study overall: TCR clusters were mostly donor specific. Study-level points and caveats: There were some responding clones in pre-infection memory, which suggested that cross-reactive memory had joined. Day 15 to 85 contracting clones showed balanced CD4/CD8; later expanders leaned CD4+. Chiefly within CM and EM were the contracting CD4+ clones; CD8+ ones were within EMRA.

Germline CDR1 and CDR2: DFQATT and SNEGSKA (reference sequence). The CDR3 is 13 residues long. The TCR sequence derives from an adult woman who had mild COVID-19 (a few samples of this study predate the infection). Cell type and time point are not known. The rearrangement joins TRBV20-1 to TRBJ2-1; D might be TRBD1 (6 bases). The sample consisted of PBMCs or a T cell subset sorted from them (not recorded which). The CDR3 DNA follows: TGCAGTGCCCCCAGGGGTTCGTACAATGAGCAGTTATTC. This encodes CSAPRGSYNEQLF.